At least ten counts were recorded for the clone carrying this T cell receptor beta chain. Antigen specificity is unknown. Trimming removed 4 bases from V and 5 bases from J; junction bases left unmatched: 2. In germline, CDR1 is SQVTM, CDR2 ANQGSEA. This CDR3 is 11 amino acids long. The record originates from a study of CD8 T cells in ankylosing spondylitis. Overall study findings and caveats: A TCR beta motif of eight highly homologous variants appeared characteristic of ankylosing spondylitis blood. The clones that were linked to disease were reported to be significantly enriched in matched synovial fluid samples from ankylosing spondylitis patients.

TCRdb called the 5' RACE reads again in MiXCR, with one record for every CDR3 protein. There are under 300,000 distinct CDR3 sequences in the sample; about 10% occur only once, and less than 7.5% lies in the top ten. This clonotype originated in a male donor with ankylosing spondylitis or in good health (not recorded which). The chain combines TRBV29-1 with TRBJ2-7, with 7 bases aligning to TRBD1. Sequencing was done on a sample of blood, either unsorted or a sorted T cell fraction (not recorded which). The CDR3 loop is CSVGQGHEQYF. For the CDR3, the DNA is TGCAGCGTTGGACAGGGCCACGAGCAGTACTTC.